This is a list of T cell receptor beta chains from one sample in a study of OX40 agonist ivuxolimab in advanced cancers. The table came from immunoSEQ multiplex PCR; TCRdb's copy has only in-frame clones and leaves some out. The sample has around 70,000 clones, around 86% seen once. The sample was CD4+ or CD8+ T cells sorted from blood, taken in a trial of the OX40 agonist ivuxolimab. The receptors originated from an adult with an advanced solid tumor such as melanoma, head and neck, liver or kidney cancer. Each CDR3 is given with its conserved first and last residue. Size tells how often a clone was seen (once, few, many) or the class of an expanded clone, and some rows leave it out.

clone_size j_call v_call cdr3_aa
few TRBJ2-5 TRBV11-1 CASSPGLAGGKETQYF
. TRBJ1-1 TRBV2 CASSEGRQGSEAFF
. TRBJ2-7 TRBV29-1 CSVGGLAGTYEQYF
few TRBJ2-1 TRBV10-2 CASRTGPAWSSYNEQFF
many TRBJ1-5 TRBV10-2 CASSESWVQPQHF
. TRBJ2-6 TRBV14 CASSQDQDSSFSGANVLTF
. TRBJ2-7 TRBV19 CASSTLAASSYEQYF
. TRBJ1-3 TRBV11-2 CASSLRSSGNTIYF
. TRBJ1-6 TRBV7-6 CASPETGRSSYNSPLHF
. TRBJ1-1 TRBV7-9 CASSLAGAGVGNTEAFF
once TRBJ1-1 TRBV6-6 CASSLNMNTEAFF
. TRBJ1-5 TRBV18 CASSPRIQDNNQPQHF
. TRBJ2-1 TRBV6-5 CASNPGLAGGLEQFF
. TRBJ2-3 TRBV6-5 CASRRDYRRTDTQYF
. TRBJ2-7 TRBV30 CAWRTSGTYEQYF
. TRBJ2-2 TRBV4-2 CASSQQDRGYTGELFF
. TRBJ2-7 TRBV28 CASSLTYEQYF
few TRBJ2-3 TRBV11-2 CASSLRRGAFADTQYF
. TRBJ1-1 TRBV29-1 CSHEQARNTEAFF
. TRBJ1-2 TRBV5-4 CASSSKMGTGNTF
once TRBJ1-2 TRBV6-6 CASATSTGNDGYTF